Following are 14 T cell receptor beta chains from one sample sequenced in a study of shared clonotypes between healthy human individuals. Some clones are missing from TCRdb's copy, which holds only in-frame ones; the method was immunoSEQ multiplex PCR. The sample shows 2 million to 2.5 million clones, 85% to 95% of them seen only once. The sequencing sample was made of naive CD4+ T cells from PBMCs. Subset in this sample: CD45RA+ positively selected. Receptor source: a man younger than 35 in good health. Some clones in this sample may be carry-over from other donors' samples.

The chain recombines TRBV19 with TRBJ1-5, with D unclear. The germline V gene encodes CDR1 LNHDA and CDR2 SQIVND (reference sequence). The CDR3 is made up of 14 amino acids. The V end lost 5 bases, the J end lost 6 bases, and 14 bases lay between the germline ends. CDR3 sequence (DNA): TGTGCCAGTAGTTCAAGGGTAAGGGTTCAGCCCCAGCATTTT. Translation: CASSSRVRVQPQHF.

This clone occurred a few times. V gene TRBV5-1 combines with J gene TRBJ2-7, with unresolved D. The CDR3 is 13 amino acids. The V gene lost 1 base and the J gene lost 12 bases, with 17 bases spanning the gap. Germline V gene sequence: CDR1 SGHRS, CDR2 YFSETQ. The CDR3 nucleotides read TGCGCCAGCAGCTTGACCCTAAGATCCACCGCGTACTTC. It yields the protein CASSLTLRSTAYF.

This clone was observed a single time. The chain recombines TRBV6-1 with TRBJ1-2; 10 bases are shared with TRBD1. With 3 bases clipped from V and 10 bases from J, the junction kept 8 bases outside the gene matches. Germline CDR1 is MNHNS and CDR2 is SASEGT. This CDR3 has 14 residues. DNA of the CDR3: TGTGCCAGCAGTGACCGCCGGGACAGGGGAGACTACACCTTC. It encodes CASSDRRDRGDYTF.

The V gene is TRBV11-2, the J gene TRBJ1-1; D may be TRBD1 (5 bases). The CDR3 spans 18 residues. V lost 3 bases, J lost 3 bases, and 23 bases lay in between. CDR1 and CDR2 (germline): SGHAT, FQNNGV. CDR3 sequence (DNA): TGTGCCAGCAGCTTTCCCCCGGGGGGACCGGGGTTGGACACTGAAGCTTTCTTT. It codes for CASSFPPGGPGLDTEAFF.

The CDR3 region is CASSLSGTGVMETQYF. CDR3 DNA: TGTGCCAGCAGCTTATCCGGGACAGGGGTTATGGAGACCCAGTACTTC. This chain connects TRBV7-7 to TRBJ2-5; the match to TRBD1 covers 10 bases. V dropped 2 bases and J dropped 5; count of bases not matched to a gene: 8. This CDR3 has 16 residues. CDR1 SSHAT and CDR2 FNYEAQ come from the germline V gene (reference sequence). The whole variable domain, filled in from reference TRBV7-7 and TRBJ2-5, reads GAGVSQSPRYKVTKRGQDVTLRCDPISSHATLYWYQQALGQGPEFLTYFNYEAQPDKSGLPSDRFSAERPEGSISTLTIQRTEQRDSAMYRCASSLSGTGVMETQYFGPGTRLLVL.

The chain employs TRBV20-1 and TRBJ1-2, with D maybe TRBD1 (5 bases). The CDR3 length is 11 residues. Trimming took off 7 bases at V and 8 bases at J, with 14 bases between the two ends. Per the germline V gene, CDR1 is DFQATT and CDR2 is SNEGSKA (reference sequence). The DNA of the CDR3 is TGCAGTGAAAGAGGGGATTCGGGCTACACCTTC. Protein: CSERGDSGYTF.

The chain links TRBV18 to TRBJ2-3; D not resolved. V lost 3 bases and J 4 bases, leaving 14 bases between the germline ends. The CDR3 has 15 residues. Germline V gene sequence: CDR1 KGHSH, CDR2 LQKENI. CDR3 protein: CASSPARSRSDTQYF. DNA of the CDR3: TGTGCCAGCTCACCGGCTAGAAGTAGGTCAGATACGCAGTATTTT.

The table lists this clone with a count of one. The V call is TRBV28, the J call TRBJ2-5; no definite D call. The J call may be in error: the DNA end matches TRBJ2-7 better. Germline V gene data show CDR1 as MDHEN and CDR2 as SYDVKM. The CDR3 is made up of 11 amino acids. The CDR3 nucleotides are TGTGCCAGCAGTCGCGACTACGAGCAGTACTTC. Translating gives CASSRDYEQYF.

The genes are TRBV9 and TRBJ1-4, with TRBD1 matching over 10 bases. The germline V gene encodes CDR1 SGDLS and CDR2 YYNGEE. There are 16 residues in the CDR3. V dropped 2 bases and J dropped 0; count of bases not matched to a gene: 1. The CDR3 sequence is CASSVGQGATNEKLFF. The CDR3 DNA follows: TGTGCCAGCAGCGTTGGACAGGGGGCAACTAATGAAAAACTGTTTTTT.

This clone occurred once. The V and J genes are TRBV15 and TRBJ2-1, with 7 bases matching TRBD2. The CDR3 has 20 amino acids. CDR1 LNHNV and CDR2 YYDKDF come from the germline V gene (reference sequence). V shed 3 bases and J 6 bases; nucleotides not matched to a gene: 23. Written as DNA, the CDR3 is TGTGCCACCAGCAGGAGGCCGAGATTTTATAGCGGGCAACCAGGCAATGAGCAGTTCTTC. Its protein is CATSRRPRFYSGQPGNEQFF.

The chain's CDR3 is CASMWVPDSYNEQFF. Here the CDR3 DNA reads TGTGCCAGCATGTGGGTTCCCGACTCCTACAATGAGCAGTTCTTC. The chain recombines TRBV6-9 with TRBJ2-1; D is undetermined. Deletions cut 7 bases from V and 0 bases from J, with 13 bases between. The CDR3 length is 15 residues. The V gene's germline CDR1 is MNHGY and CDR2 SVAAGI.

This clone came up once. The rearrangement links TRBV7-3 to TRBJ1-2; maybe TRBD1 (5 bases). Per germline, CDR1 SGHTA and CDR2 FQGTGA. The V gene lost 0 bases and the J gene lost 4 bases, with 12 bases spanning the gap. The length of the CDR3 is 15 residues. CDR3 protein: CASSLTSGLGYGYTF. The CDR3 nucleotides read TGTGCCAGCAGCTTAACGTCAGGGTTGGGCTATGGCTACACCTTC.

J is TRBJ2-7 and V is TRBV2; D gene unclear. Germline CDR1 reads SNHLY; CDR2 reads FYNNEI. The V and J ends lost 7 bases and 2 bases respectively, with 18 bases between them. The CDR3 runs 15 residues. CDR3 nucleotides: TGTGCCAGCATTAATAGTGCCGCCTTGCCCTACGAGCAGTACTTC. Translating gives CASINSAALPYEQYF. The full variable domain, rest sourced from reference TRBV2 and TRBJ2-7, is EPEVTQTPSHQVTQMGQEVILRCVPISNHLYFYWYRQILGQKVEFLVSFYNNEISEKSEIFDDQFSVERPDGSNFTLKIRSTKLEDSAMYFCASINSAALPYEQYFGPGTRLTVT.

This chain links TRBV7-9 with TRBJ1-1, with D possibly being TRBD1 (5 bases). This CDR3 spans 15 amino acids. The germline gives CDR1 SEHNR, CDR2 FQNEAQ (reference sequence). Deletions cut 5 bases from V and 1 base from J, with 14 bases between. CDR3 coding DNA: TGTGCCAGCAGCGCGCTGGGACGGCGGAACACTGAAGCTTTCTTT. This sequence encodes CASSALGRRNTEAFF.